Listed here are 8 T cell receptor beta chains from one sample, sequenced in a study of cytomegalovirus exposure and HLA in healthy donors. The study ran its PCR with 60 Vbeta and 13 Jbeta primers. Using immunoSEQ multiplex PCR, the repertoire was profiled, and TCRdb retains in-frame clones only, with some absent. The sample yields about 130,000 clones, 80% seen once. Source material: PBMCs. These receptors were taken from a human donor in good health.

The chain recombines TRBV4-2 with TRBJ1-5; TRBD1 is a possible D gene (6 bases). Germline V gene data show CDR1 as LGHNA and CDR2 as YNFKEQ. V was cut by 1 base and J by 2 bases, with 9 bases left in between. CDR3 length: 15 residues. The CDR3 loop is CASSQVAGGNQPQHF. The CDR3 DNA is TGTGCCAGCAGCCAAGTCGCAGGGGGCAATCAGCCCCAGCATTTT.

This clone was observed a few times. The gene calls are TRBV7-2 and TRBJ2-6; possible D gene TRBD2, 6 bases. This CDR3 spans 15 amino acids. V dropped 1 base and J dropped 4 bases, with 8 bases sitting between them. Per germline, CDR1 SGHTA and CDR2 FQGNSA. The CDR3, as DNA: TGTGCCAGCAGCTTAGGCGGGATCGGGGCCAACGTCCTGACTTTC. This encodes CASSLGGIGANVLTF.

The V call is TRBV14, the J call TRBJ1-1; possible D gene TRBD1, 5 bases. Trimming took off 0 bases at V and 8 bases at J, with 19 bases between the two ends. The CDR3 covers 16 residues. Germline CDR1 and CDR2: SGHDN and FVKESK. This chain's CDR3 is CASSQDAGRAQMEAFF. CDR3 coding DNA: TGTGCCAGCAGCCAAGATGCCGGCAGGGCCCAAATGGAAGCTTTCTTT.

This clone was detected once. The chain joins TRBV5-5 to TRBJ1-5, with a weak D call TRBD1 (6 bases). The CDR3 has 14 amino acids. Germline assignment: CDR1 SGHKS and CDR2 YYEKEE (reference sequence). Trimming took 2 bases from V and 7 from J, leaving 13 bases between them. The CDR3 region has the DNA TGTGCCAGCAGCTTTCAGAGGGACACACAGCCCCAGCATTTT. This gives the protein CASSFQRDTQPQHF.

The chain joins TRBV27 to TRBJ1-1, with TRBD1 matching over 9 bases. Unmatched junction bases numbered 11, after V lost 6 bases and J lost 3 bases. Germline CDR1 reads MNHEY; CDR2 reads SMNVEV (reference sequence). The CDR3 sequence is 16 residues long. For the CDR3, the DNA is TGTGCCAGCAGCAATCCGGGACAGGGAGTGCACACTGAAGCTTTCTTT. As protein: CASSNPGQGVHTEAFF.

The chain joins TRBV18 to TRBJ2-1; TRBD2 aligns across 11 bases. This CDR3 has 17 amino acids. From germline, CDR1 is KGHSH and CDR2 LQKENI. The trim removed 6 bases at V and 2 bases at J, leaving 9 bases unmatched. CDR3 bases: TGTGCCAGCTCGCCAACTAGCGGGGGTACCACCTACAATGAGCAGTTCTTC. Its translation is CASSPTSGGTTYNEQFF.

As DNA, the CDR3 is TGTGCCAGCAGCCCCGGGACTAGCCCTGGGGGGACCCAGTACTTC. Translated, it gives CASSPGTSPGGTQYF. The genes are TRBV5-4 and TRBJ2-5; 9 positions match TRBD2. The CDR3 is made up of 15 amino acids. Looked up from germline, CDR1 is SGHNT and CDR2 is YYREEE (reference sequence). J was trimmed by 7 bases and V by 4 bases; bases with no gene match: 11.

The table lists this clone with a count of one. The V gene is TRBV4-1, the J gene TRBJ2-2; 7 bases are a match to TRBD1. CDR3 size: 17 residues. From germline, CDR1 is MGHRA and CDR2 YSYEKL. With V trimmed by 2 bases and J by 4 bases, 10 bases remained unmatched. The CDR3 DNA sequence: TGCGCCAGCAGCCAACAAGGCACAGGGGCTCTCACCGGGGAGCTGTTTTTT. Translating gives CASSQQGTGALTGELFF.